These 24 T cell receptor beta chains were sequenced from one sample in a study of CD8 T cells in ankylosing spondylitis. Notes on the study in general: Apparently characteristic of ankylosing spondylitis blood was a TCR beta motif (roughly eight highly homologous variants).

These receptors' targets are unknown. TCRdb re-derived calls from the 5' RACE reads in MiXCR, one entry per CDR3 protein. Among some 450,000 distinct CDR3 sequences listed, roughly 15% were seen once. The sequenced sample consisted of blood, either unsorted or a sorted T cell fraction (not recorded which). All receptors derive from a male donor with ankylosing spondylitis.

The genes are TRBV21-1 and TRBJ1-5; the table's D call, TRBD1, was not checked against the DNA. TRBV21-1 is given as a pseudogene. CDR3 length: 17 residues. The CDR3 protein is CASIFLPQGSGDQPQHF. DNA of the CDR3: TGTGCCAGCATTTTCCTCCCACAGGGGAGTGGGGATCAGCCCCAGCATTTT.

The genes are TRBV5-6 and TRBJ1-1; the D gene is possibly TRBD1 (6 bases). CDR3 length: 16 amino acids. Trimming shortened V by 0 bases and J by 0 bases, and 12 bases separated the two germline ends. Germline assignment: CDR1 SGHDT and CDR2 YYEEEE. As DNA, the CDR3 is TGTGCCAGCAGCTTGGACTGGGGGCACATGAACACTGAAGCTTTCTTT. This encodes CASSLDWGHMNTEAFF.

The table lists this clonotype with many counts. The chain couples TRBV7-9 to TRBJ2-2; unclear D gene. Germline V lookup: CDR1 SEHNR, CDR2 FQNEAQ (reference sequence). The CDR3 runs to 13 residues. The V end was cut by 6 bases, the J end by 2 bases, with 7 bases between. The CDR3 loop reads CASRSRNTGELFF. CDR3 coding DNA: TGTGCCAGCAGGAGCAGAAACACCGGGGAGCTGTTTTTT.

This chain links TRBV4-2 with TRBJ2-7; 7 nucleotides line up with TRBD1. With 1 base clipped from V and 4 bases from J, the junction kept 10 bases outside the gene matches. Germline V gene data show CDR1 as LGHNA and CDR2 as YNFKEQ. The CDR3 spans 16 residues. The CDR3 DNA sequence: TGTGCCAGCAGCCAAGGACAGGGTAGTCCTTTATACGAGCAGTACTTC. Amino acid sequence: CASSQGQGSPLYEQYF.

This sequence joins TRBV20-1 and TRBJ2-7; 14 bases match TRBD2. The CDR3 has 16 amino acids. The junction had 8 bases not matched to a gene; V was cut back by 3 bases and J by 4 bases. Germline CDR1 reads DFQATT; CDR2 reads SNEGSKA (reference sequence). The CDR3 bases are TGCAGTGCTAGGCCCCCGACTAGCGGGAGGGCGTACGAGCAGTACTTC. It translates to CSARPPTSGRAYEQYF.

The rearrangement uses TRBV20-1 and TRBJ1-1; 9 bases are shared with TRBD1. The V and J ends lost 0 bases and 4 bases, in that order; junction bases with no gene match: 6. The CDR3 has 15 residues. Germline CDR1 DFQATT, CDR2 SNEGSKA (reference sequence). CDR3 residues: CSARDPGQGTTEAFF. In nucleotides, the CDR3 is TGCAGTGCTAGAGATCCCGGACAGGGGACCACTGAAGCTTTCTTT.

A few counts support this clonotype. The chain joins TRBV6-5 to TRBJ2-5; 10 bases map to TRBD2. Trimming took 0 bases from V and 6 from J; bases not matched to a gene: 7. Germline V CDR1 and CDR2: MNHEY, SVGAGI. CDR3 length: 16 amino acids. CDR3 in DNA: TGTGCCAGCAGTTACTCGCCCGCTAGCGGGAGTCAGACCCAGTACTTC. As protein: CASSYSPASGSQTQYF.

This clonotype was seen at least ten times. V and J are TRBV12-3 or TRBV12-4 and TRBJ1-4; 9 bases map to TRBD1. CDR3 size: 15 residues. Unmatched junction bases numbered 10, after V lost 6 bases and J lost 8 bases. CDR3 loop: CASSPGGTGKEKLFF. In DNA form, the CDR3 reads TGTGCCAGCAGCCCCGGGGGGACAGGGAAAGAAAAACTGTTTTTT.

In this sample, this clonotype turned up a few times. The rearrangement joins TRBV19 to TRBJ1-1; the D is unclear. V was trimmed by 7 bases and J by 1 base, leaving 16 bases between them. The CDR3 has 15 amino acids. Germline CDR1 and CDR2: LNHDA and SQIVND (reference sequence). The CDR3, as DNA: TGTGCCAGTAAATTAGGAGATTTGGGGAACACTGAAGCTTTCTTT. This encodes CASKLGDLGNTEAFF.

This clonotype was observed a handful of times. The V gene is TRBV12-3 or TRBV12-4, the J gene TRBJ1-6, with D unresolved. The CDR3 has 15 residues. Trimming removed 2 bases at V and 9 bases at J, with 14 bases between. CDR3 in amino acids: CASSLSATEGSPLHF. In nucleotides, the CDR3 is TGTGCCAGCAGTTTATCGGCCACCGAGGGTTCACCCCTCCACTTT.

This clonotype was counted a few times. J is TRBJ2-3 and V is TRBV3-1; weak D call: TRBD2 (5 bases). This CDR3 has 15 residues. V was clipped by 2 bases and J by 6 bases, with 15 bases between them. Germline CDR1 is LGHDT and CDR2 is YNNKEL (reference sequence). The CDR3 loop is CASSQRRGSSDTQYF. CDR3 DNA: TGTGCCAGCAGCCAACGCCGAGGGAGCTCTGATACGCAGTATTTT.

CDR3 amino acids: CASSQEEGSMYGYTF. The CDR3 DNA follows: TGTGCCAGCAGCCAAGAAGAGGGGAGCATGTATGGCTACACCTTC. The chain couples TRBV3-1 to TRBJ1-2; perhaps TRBD1 as D (5 bases). This CDR3 is 15 amino acids long. CDR1 and CDR2 (germline): LGHDT, YNNKEL (reference sequence). V shed 0 bases and J shed 5 bases, with 13 bases lying between them.

The CDR3, as DNA: TGCGCCAGCAGTGCGGAGGGGGACAGGGTCTACGAGCAGTACTTC. It encodes CASSAEGDRVYEQYF. The chain uses TRBV10-1 and TRBJ2-7; 9 nucleotides align to TRBD1. V lost 4 bases and J lost 3; bases outside the gene matches: 7. Germline CDR1 reads WNHNN; CDR2 reads SYGVQD (reference sequence). CDR3 length: 15 amino acids.

This chain links TRBV3-1 with TRBJ1-4; D gene ambiguous. Germline CDR1 reads LGHDT; CDR2 reads YNNKEL (reference sequence). V was pared by 3 bases and J by 7 bases, with 15 bases between. CDR3 length: 15 residues. This CDR3 reads CASSQRQSGREKLFF. CDR3 nucleotide sequence: TGTGCCAGCAGCCAGAGGCAGTCGGGTCGTGAAAAACTGTTTTTT.

This clonotype was recorded a few times. The chain combines TRBV30 with TRBJ2-3, with D hard to call. Trimming stripped 8 bases from V and 6 bases from J, with 12 bases between. CDR1 GTSNPN and CDR2 SVGIG come from the germline V gene (reference sequence). The CDR3 has 11 amino acids. CDR3 in amino acids: CAVDSADTQYF. Written as DNA, the CDR3 is TGTGCCGTAGATTCAGCGGATACGCAGTATTTT. Based on the CDR3 plus reference TRBV30 and TRBJ2-3, the full variable domain is SQTIHQWPATLVQPVGSPLSLECTVEGTSNPNLYWYRQAAGRGLQLLFYSVGIGQISSEVPQNLSASRPQDRQFILSSKKLLLSDSGFYLCAVDSADTQYFGPGTRLTVL.

This clonotype was detected a few times. The chain recombines TRBV12-3 or TRBV12-4 with TRBJ1-2, with D hard to call. Deletions cut 3 bases from V and 1 base from J, with 9 bases between. This CDR3 is built from 14 residues. The CDR3 is CASSFGRNNYGYTF. The CDR3 DNA is TGTGCCAGCAGTTTTGGACGGAATAACTATGGCTACACCTTC.

The chain combines TRBV5-1 with TRBJ1-1; D gene uncertain. Per the germline V gene, CDR1 is SGHRS and CDR2 is YFSETQ. The V end lost 5 bases, the J end lost 1 base, and 12 bases lay between the germline ends. The CDR3 extends over 14 amino acids. This chain's CDR3 is CASRVVQENTEAFF. The CDR3 nucleotides read TGCGCCAGCAGAGTTGTCCAAGAGAACACTGAAGCTTTCTTT.

In this sample, this clonotype turned up a few times. V is TRBV10-3 and J is TRBJ2-7; D possibly corresponds to TRBD1 (6 bases). V was pared by 4 bases and J by 3 bases, with 16 bases between. The CDR3 has 15 residues. In germline, CDR1 is ENHRY, CDR2 SYGVKD. CDR3 region: CAISGRGGSSYEQYF. As DNA, the CDR3 is TGTGCCATCAGTGGGAGAGGGGGTAGCAGCTACGAGCAGTACTTC.

The chain recombines TRBV20-1 with TRBJ2-2; D unclear. Per germline, CDR1 DFQATT and CDR2 SNEGSKA (reference sequence). The germline V and J ends were trimmed by 0 bases and 2 bases, with 4 bases remaining between them. The CDR3 consists of 13 residues. CDR3 residues: CSARDPNTGELFF. In nucleotides, the CDR3 is TGCAGTGCTAGAGATCCCAACACCGGGGAGCTGTTTTTT.

The V call is TRBV7-3, the J call TRBJ2-1, with 11 positions matching TRBD1. V gave up 3 bases and J gave up 6 bases; unmatched junction bases: 4. This CDR3 has 15 amino acids. Germline V gene lookup returns CDR1 SGHTA and CDR2 FQGTGA. The CDR3 nucleotides are TGTGCCAGCAGCTTCGGGGGGACAGGGGGCAATGAGCAGTTCTTC. Its translation is CASSFGGTGGNEQFF.

This clonotype was detected a few times. This sequence joins TRBV9 and TRBJ2-3, with 7 bases aligning to TRBD2. V was pared by 3 bases and J by 6 bases, with 13 bases of the junction left unmatched. Germline V gene data show CDR1 as SGDLS and CDR2 as YYNGEE. This CDR3 has 16 residues. The CDR3 spells CASSGGSGLGTDTQYF. CDR3 nucleotide sequence: TGTGCCAGCAGCGGGGGGTCAGGACTAGGGACGGATACGCAGTATTTT.

The CDR3 coding sequence is TGCGCCAGCCCACTTCCCTGGGGGAACACTGAAGCTTTCTTT. Protein sequence: CASPLPWGNTEAFF. V is TRBV5-1 and J is TRBJ1-1, with unresolved D. The germline CDR1 and CDR2 sequences are SGHRS and YFSETQ. This CDR3 is built from 14 residues. V gave up 7 bases and J gave up 1 base, with 14 bases separating them.

Many counts were recorded for this clonotype. The genes are TRBV20-1 and TRBJ2-1; D is ambiguous. The V gene lost 3 bases and the J gene lost 6 bases, with 9 bases spanning the gap. The CDR3 has 12 residues. Germline V gene lookup returns CDR1 DFQATT and CDR2 SNEGSKA (reference sequence). This CDR3 reads CSASFSANEQFF. Written as DNA, the CDR3 is TGCAGTGCTAGTTTCTCGGCCAATGAGCAGTTCTTC.

This clonotype was seen only a few times. The V call is TRBV20-1, the J call TRBJ1-5; perhaps TRBD1 as D (5 bases). Trimming stripped 0 bases from V and 7 bases from J, with 13 bases between. Germline CDR1 reads DFQATT; CDR2 reads SNEGSKA (reference sequence). The CDR3 totals 14 residues. CDR3 sequence (DNA): TGCAGTGCTAGAGATTGGTCGGGGGGGCAGCCCCAGCATTTT. Amino acid sequence: CSARDWSGGQPQHF.